This TCR beta chain comes out of a study of control samples from healthy donors and cancer patients. This clone was counted only a few times. Deletions cut 5 bases from V and 0 bases from J, with 12 bases between. The V gene's germline CDR1 is SGHTA and CDR2 FQGNSA. This CDR3 spans 15 amino acids. Data came from immunoSEQ multiplex PCR; TCRdb stores just in-frame clones and leaves some out. The table records under 75,000 clones, about 82% of them present only once. This chain uses TRBV7-2 with TRBJ2-3; D gene unclear. The TCR originated in a man aged 35 to 55 in good health. Sequenced input: blood. The CDR3 loop reads CASSPGDASTDTQYF. DNA of the CDR3: TGTGCCAGCAGCCCGGGTGATGCGAGCACAGATACGCAGTATTTT. Drawing the rest from reference TRBV7-2 and TRBJ2-3, the complete variable domain is GAGVSQSPSNKVTEKGKDVELRCDPISGHTALYWYRQSLGQGLEFLIYFQGNSAPDKSGLPSDRFSAERTGGSVSTLTIQRTQQEDSAVYLCASSPGDASTDTQYFGPGTRLTVL.